The sequence of this T cell receptor beta chain was determined in a study of blood T cell repertoires in COVID-19. Profiled with immunoSEQ multiplex PCR; TCRdb holds only in-frame clones, not every one. The table includes hundreds of thousands of clones, roughly 90% detected once. With V trimmed by 3 bases and J by 2 bases, 4 bases remained unmatched. Looked up from germline, CDR1 is MNHEY and CDR2 is SMNVEV (reference sequence). The CDR3 covers 14 residues. This clone was detected once. One Seattle source followed patients from active infection through their disease course. This TCR came from a woman in her 70s with COVID-19, enrolled during active disease. V and J are TRBV27 and TRBJ2-7, with 7 bases fitting TRBD2. The sequenced sample consisted of peripheral blood. The CDR3 nucleotides are TGTGCCAGCAGTTTGTATAGCGGGCCCTACGAGCAGTACTTC. Translation: CASSLYSGPYEQYF.